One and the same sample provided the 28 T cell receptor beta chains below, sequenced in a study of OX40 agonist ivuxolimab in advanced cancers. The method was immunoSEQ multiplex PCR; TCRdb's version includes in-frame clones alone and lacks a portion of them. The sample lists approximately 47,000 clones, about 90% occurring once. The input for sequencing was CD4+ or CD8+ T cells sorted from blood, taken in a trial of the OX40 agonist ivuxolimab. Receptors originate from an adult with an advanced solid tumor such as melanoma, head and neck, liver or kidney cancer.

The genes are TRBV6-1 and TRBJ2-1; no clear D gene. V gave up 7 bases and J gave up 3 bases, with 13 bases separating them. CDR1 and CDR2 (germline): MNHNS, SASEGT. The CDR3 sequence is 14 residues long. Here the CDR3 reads CASNIAANYNEQFF. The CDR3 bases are TGTGCCAGCAACATCGCTGCCAACTACAATGAGCAGTTCTTC.

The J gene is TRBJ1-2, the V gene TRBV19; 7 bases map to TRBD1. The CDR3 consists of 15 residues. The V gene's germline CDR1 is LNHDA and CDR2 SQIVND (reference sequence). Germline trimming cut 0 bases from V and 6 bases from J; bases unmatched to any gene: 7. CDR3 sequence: CASSIDWGDSHGYTF. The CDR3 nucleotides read TGTGCCAGTAGTATAGATTGGGGGGACAGTCATGGCTACACCTTC.

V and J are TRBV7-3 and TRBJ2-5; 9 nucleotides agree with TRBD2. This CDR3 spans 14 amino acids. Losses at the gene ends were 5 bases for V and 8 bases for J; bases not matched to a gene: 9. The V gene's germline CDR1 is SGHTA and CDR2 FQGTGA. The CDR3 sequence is CASSPTTSGQTQYF. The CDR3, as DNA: TGTGCCAGCAGCCCGACGACTAGCGGCCAAACCCAGTACTTC.

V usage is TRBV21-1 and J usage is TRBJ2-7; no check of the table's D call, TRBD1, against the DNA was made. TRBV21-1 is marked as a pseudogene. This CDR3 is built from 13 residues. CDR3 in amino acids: CASKHRGTYEQYF. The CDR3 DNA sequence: TGTGCCAGCAAGCACAGGGGAACCTACGAGCAGTACTTC.

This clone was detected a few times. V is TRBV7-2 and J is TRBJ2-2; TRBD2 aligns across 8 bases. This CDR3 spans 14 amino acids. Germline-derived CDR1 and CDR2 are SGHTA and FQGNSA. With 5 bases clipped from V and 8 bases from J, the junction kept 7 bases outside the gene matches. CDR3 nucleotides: TGTGCCAGCAGCCCGGGACTAGTAACGGGGGAGCTGTTTTTT. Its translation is CASSPGLVTGELFF.

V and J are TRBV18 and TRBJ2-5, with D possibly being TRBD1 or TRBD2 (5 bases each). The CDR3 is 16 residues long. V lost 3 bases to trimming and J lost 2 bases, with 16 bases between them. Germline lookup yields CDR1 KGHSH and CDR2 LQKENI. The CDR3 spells CASSPLGPLGQETQYF. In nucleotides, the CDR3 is TGTGCCAGCTCACCCCTGGGACCCTTGGGTCAAGAGACCCAGTACTTC.

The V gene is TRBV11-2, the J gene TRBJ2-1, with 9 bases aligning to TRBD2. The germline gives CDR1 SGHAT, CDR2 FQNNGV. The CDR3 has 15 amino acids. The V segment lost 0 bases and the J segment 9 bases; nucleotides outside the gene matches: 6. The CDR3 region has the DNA TGTGCCAGCAGCTTAGAGGGCGGGAGGGAGCTTGAGCAGTTCTTC. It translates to CASSLEGGRELEQFF.

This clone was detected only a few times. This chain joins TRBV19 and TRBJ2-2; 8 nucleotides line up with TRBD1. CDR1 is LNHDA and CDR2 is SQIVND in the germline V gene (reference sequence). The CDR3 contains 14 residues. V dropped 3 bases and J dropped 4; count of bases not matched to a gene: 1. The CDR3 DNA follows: TGTGCCAGTAGTATCCAGGGGGCCACCGGGGAGCTGTTTTTT. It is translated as CASSIQGATGELFF.

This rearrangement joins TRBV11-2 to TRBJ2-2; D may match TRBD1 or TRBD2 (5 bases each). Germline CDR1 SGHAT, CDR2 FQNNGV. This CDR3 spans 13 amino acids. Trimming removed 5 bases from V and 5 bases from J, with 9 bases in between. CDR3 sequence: CASSVEGTGELFF. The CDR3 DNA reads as TGTGCCAGCAGCGTTGAGGGGACCGGGGAGCTGTTTTTT.

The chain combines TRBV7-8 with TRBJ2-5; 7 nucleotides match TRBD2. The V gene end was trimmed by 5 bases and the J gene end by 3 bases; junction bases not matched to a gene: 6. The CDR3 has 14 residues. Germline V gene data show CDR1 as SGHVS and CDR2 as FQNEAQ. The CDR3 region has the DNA TGTGCCAGCAGCCGCGGACTAGAGGAAGAGACCCAGTACTTC. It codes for CASSRGLEEETQYF.

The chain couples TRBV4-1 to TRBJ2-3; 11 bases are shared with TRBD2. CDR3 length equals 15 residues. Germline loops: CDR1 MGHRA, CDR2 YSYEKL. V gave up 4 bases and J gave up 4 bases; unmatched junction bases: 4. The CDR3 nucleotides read TGCGCCAGCAGCCGGGGGACTAGCGGAGCAGATACGCAGTATTTT. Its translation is CASSRGTSGADTQYF.

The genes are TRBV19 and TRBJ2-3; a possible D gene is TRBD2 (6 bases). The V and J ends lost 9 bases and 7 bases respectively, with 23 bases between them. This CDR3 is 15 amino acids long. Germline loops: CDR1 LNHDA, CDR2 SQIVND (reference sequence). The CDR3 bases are TGTGCCAGCGCCGCGGGGCCCAGGGCTCCAAATACGCAGTATTTT. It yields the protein CASAAGPRAPNTQYF.

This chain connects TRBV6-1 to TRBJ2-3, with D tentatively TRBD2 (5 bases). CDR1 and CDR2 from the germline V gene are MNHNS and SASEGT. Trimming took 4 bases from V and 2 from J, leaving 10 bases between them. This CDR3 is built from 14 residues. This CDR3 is CASSGGLSTDTQYF. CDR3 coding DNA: TGTGCCAGCAGTGGCGGACTGTCCACAGATACGCAGTATTTT.

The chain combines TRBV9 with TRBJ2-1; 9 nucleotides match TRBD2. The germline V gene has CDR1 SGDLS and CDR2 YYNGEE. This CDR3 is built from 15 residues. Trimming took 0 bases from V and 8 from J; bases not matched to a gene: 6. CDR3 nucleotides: TGTGCCAGCAGCGTAGTAGGTGCGGGAGGGTATGAGCAGTTCTTC. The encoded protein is CASSVVGAGGYEQFF.

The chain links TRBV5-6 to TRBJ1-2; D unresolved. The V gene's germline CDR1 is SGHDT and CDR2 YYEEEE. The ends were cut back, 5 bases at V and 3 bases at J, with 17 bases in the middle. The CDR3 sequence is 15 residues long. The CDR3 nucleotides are TGTGCCAGCAGGATCCCCGGGCCCCAAGACTATGGCTACACCTTC. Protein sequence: CASRIPGPQDYGYTF.

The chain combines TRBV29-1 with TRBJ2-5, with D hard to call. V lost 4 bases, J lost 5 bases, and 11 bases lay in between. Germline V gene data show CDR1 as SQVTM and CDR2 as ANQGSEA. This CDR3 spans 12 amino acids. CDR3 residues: CSVGSVEETQYF. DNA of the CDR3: TGCAGCGTTGGTAGTGTTGAGGAGACCCAGTACTTC.

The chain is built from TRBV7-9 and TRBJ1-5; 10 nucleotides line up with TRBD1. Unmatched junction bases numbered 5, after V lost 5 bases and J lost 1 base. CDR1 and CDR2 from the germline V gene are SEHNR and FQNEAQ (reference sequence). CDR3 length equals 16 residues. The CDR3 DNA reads TGTGCCAGCAGCACCGGGACAGGGGAAAGCAATCAGCCCCAGCATTTT. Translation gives CASSTGTGESNQPQHF.

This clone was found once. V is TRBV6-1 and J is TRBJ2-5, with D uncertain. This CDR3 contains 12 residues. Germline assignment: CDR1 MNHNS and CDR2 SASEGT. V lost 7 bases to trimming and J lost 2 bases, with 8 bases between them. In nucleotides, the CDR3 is TGTGCCAGCACTGGGGATCAAGAGACCCAGTACTTC. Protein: CASTGDQETQYF.

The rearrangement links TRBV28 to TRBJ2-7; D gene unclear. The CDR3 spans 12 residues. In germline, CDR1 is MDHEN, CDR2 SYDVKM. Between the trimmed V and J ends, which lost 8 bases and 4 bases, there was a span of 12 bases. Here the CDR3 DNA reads TGTGCCAGCGTCGGTACGGTATACGAGCAGTACTTC. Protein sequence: CASVGTVYEQYF.

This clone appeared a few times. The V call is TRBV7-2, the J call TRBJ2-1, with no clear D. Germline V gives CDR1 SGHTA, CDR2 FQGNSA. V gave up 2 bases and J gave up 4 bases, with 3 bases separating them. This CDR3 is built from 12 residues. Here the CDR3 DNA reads TGTGCCAGCAGCTTACTATACAATGAGCAGTTCTTC. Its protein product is CASSLLYNEQFF.

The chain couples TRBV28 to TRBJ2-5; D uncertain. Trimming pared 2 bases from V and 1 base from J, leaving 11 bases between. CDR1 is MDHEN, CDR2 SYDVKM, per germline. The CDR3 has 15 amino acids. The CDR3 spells CASSLMLGLQETQYF. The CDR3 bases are TGTGCCAGCAGTTTAATGTTAGGGCTCCAAGAGACCCAGTACTTC.

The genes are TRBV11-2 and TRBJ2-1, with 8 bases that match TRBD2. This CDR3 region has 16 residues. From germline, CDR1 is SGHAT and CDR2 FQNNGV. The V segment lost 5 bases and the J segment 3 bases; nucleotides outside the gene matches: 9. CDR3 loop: CASSLTTSEYYNEQFF. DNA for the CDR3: TGTGCCAGCAGCCTAACGACTAGCGAATACTACAATGAGCAGTTCTTC.

In nucleotides, the CDR3 is TGTGCCAGCAGTTTGACAGGGGCAGGCCAGCCCCAGCATTTT. It translates to CASSLTGAGQPQHF. The chain has TRBV2 and TRBJ1-5; 8 bases match TRBD1. The CDR3 spans 14 residues. Germline CDR1 is SNHLY and CDR2 is FYNNEI. V was clipped by 5 bases and J by 7 bases; unmatched bases: 7.

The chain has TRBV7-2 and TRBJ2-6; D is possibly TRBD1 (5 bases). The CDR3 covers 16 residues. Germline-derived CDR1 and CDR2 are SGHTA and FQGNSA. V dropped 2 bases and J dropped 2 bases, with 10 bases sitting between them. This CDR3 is CASSLQGGTGANVLTF. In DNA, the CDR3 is TGTGCCAGCAGCTTACAGGGTGGTACTGGGGCCAACGTCCTGACTTTC.

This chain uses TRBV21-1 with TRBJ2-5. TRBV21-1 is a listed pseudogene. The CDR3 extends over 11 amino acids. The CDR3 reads CASSVQETQYF. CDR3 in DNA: TGTGCCAGCAGCGTCCAAGAGACCCAGTACTTC.

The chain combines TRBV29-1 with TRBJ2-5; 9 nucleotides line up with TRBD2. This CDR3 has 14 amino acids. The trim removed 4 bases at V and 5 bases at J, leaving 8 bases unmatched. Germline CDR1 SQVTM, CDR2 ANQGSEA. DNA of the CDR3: TGCAGCGTTGTCGGCGGGAGGGCCTGGGAGACCCAGTACTTC. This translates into CSVVGGRAWETQYF.

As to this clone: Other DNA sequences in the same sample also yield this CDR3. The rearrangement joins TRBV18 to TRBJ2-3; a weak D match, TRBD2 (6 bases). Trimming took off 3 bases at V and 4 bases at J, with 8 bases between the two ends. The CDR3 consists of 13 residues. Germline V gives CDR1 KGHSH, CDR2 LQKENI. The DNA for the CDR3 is TGTGCCAGCTCACCCGGAGGGGCAGATACGCAGTATTTT. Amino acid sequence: CASSPGGADTQYF.

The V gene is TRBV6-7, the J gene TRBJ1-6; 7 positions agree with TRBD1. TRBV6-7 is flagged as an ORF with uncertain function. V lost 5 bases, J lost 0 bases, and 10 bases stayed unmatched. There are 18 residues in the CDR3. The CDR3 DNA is TGTGCCAGCAGTCCCCAGGACAGGCTGAGCTCCTATAATTCACCCCTCCACTTT. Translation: CASSPQDRLSSYNSPLHF.